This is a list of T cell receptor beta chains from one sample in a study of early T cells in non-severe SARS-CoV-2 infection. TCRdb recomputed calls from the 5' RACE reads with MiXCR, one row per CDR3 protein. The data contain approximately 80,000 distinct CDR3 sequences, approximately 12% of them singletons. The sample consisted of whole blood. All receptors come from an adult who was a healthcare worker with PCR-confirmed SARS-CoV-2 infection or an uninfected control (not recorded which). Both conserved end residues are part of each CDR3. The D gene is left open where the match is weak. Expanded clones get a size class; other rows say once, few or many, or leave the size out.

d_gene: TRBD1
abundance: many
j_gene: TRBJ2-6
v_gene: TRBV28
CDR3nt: TGTGCCAGCAGTGTCCAGGGGGTTAAGACCAACGTCCTGACTTTC
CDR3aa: CASSVQGVKTNVLTF

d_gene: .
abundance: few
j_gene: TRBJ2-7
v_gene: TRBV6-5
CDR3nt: TGTGCCAGCAGTTACTCGGGCAGTTGGGAGACCTACGAGCAGTACTTC
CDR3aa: CASSYSGSWETYEQYF

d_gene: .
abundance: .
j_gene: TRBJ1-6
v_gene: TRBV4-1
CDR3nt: TGCGCCAGCAGCCCTCCTGAGGACACATCTCATTATTCACCCCTCCACTTT
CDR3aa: CASSPPEDTSHYSPLHF

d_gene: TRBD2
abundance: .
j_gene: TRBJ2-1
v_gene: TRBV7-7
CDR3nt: TGTGCCAGCAGCTCATCCCTAGCGGGAGGGGACAATGAGCAGTTCTTC
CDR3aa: CASSSSLAGGDNEQFF

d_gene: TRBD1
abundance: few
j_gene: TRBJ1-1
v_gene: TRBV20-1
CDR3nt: TGCAGTGCTAGAGTCCTGGGACAGGGGGTAAGAACTGAAGCTTTCTTT
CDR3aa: CSARVLGQGVRTEAFF

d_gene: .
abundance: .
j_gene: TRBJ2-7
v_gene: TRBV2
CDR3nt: TGTGCCAGCAGTGAGACCGAGCAGTACTTC
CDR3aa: CASSETEQYF

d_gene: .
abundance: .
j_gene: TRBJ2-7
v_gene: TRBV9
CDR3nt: TGTGCCAGCAGCGTAGACCCGTCCCCCAACGAGCAGTACTTC
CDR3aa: CASSVDPSPNEQYF

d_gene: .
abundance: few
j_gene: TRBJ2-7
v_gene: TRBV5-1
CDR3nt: TGCGCCAGCAGCTTGGACAGTCATTCCTACGAGCAGTACTTC
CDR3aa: CASSLDSHSYEQYF

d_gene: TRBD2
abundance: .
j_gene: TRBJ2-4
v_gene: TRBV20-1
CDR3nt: TGCAGTGTCAAGCGGGGGGCCAAAAACATTCAGTACTTC
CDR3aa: CSVKRGAKNIQYF

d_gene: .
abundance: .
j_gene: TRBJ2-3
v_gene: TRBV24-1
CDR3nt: TGTGCCACCAGTGATTTGGACACGCCAGATACGCAGTATTTT
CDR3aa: CATSDLDTPDTQYF

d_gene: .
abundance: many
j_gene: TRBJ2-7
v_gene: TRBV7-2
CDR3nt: TGTGCCAGCAGCTTTGCCGCGATCGAGCAGTACTTC
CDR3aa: CASSFAAIEQYF

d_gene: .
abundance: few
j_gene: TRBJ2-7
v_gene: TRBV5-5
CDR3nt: TGTGCCAGCAGCCCCAGGGATCGAACCTACGAGCAGTACTTC
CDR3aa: CASSPRDRTYEQYF

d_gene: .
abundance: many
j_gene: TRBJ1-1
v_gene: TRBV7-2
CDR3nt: TGTGCCAGCAGCTTGACAGTGAACACTGAAGCTTTCTTT
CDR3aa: CASSLTVNTEAFF

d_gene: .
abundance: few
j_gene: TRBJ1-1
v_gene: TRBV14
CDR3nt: TGTGCCAGCAGCCAAGAAGGGCTGGTAGGGGAGGTGGCTTTCTTT
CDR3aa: CASSQEGLVGEVAFF

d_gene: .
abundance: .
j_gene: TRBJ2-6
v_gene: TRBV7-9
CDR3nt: TGTGCCAGCAGCCCCAGGGGGGGGCACTCTGGGGCCAACGTCCTGACTTTC
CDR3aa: CASSPRGGHSGANVLTF

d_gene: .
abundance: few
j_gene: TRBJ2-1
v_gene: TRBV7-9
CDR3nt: TGTGCCAGCAGCGCGGCTGAGTACAATGAGCAGTTCTTC
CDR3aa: CASSAAEYNEQFF

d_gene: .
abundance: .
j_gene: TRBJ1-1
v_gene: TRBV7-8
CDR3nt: TGTGCCAGCAGCTTAGGGGGGATTGAAGCTTTCTTT
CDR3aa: CASSLGGIEAFF

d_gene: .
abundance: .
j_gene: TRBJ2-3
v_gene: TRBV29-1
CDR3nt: TGCAGCGTTGAGGGGAGTTTCACAGATACGCAGTATTTT
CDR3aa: CSVEGSFTDTQYF

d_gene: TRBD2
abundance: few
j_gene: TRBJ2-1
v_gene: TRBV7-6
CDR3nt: TGTGCCAGCAGCTCCGGACTAGCCAATGAGCAGTTCTTC
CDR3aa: CASSSGLANEQFF

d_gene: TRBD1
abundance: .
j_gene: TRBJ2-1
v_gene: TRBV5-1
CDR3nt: TGCGCCAGCAGCAGGACAGGGGGCTCGAGCTCCTACAATGAGCAGTTCTTC
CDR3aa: CASSRTGGSSSYNEQFF

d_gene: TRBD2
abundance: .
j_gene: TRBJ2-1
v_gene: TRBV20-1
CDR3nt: TGCAGTGGCAGTGGGACTATTTACAATGAGCAGTTCTTC
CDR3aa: CSGSGTIYNEQFF

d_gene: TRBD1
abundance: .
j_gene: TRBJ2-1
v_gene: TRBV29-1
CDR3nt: TGCAGCGTAGGACAGGGCCCTAGCTCCTACAATGAGCAGTTCTTC
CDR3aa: CSVGQGPSSYNEQFF

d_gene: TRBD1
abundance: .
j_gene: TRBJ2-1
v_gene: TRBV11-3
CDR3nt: TGTGCCAGCAGCTTACGGGACAGGGAAGGCGGGAGTAATTCGCCCTACAATGAGCAGTTCTTC
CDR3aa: CASSLRDREGGSNSPYNEQFF

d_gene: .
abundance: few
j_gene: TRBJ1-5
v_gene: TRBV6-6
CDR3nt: TGTGCCAGCAGGGAAAGACAGGGCAATCAGCCCCAGCATTTT
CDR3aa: CASRERQGNQPQHF

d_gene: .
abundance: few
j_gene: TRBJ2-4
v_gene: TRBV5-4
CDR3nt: TGTGCCAGCAGCTTAGAACAGATAAAAAACATTCAGTACTTC
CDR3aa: CASSLEQIKNIQYF

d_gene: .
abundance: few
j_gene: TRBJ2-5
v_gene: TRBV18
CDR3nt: TGTGCCAGCTCACCATCCGGAGGGTGGCAAGAGACCCAGTACTTC
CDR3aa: CASSPSGGWQETQYF

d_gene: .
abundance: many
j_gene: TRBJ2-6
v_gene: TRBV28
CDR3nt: TGTGCCAGCAGACAGGATCCATCTGGGGCCAACGTCCTGACTTTC
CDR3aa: CASRQDPSGANVLTF

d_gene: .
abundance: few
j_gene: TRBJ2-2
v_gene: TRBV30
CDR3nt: TGTGCCTGGAGTGTACATACGGGGAACACCGGGGAGCTGTTTTTT
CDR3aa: CAWSVHTGNTGELFF

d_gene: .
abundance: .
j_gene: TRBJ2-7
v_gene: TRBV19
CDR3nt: TGTGCCAGTAGTATCGGGCAGGCACCCTCCTACGAGCAGTACTTC
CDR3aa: CASSIGQAPSYEQYF

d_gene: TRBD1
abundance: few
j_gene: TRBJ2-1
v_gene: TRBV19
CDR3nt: TGTGCCAGTAGTATAGGGGGGACAGGGTCCTACAATGAGCAGTTCTTC
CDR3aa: CASSIGGTGSYNEQFF

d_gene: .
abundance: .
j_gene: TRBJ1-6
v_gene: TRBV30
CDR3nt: TGTGCCTGGAGTTCAGGGGATAATTCACCCCTCCACTTT
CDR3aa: CAWSSGDNSPLHF

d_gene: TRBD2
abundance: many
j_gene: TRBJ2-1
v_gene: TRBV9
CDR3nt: TGTGCCAGCAGCGTAGGCGGTAGCGGGGCATACAATGAGCAGTTCTTC
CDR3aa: CASSVGGSGAYNEQFF

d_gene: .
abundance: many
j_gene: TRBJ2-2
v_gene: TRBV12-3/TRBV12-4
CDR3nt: TGTGCCAGCAGTACCGGTAGTCGGACCGGGGAGCTGTTTTTT
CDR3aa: CASSTGSRTGELFF

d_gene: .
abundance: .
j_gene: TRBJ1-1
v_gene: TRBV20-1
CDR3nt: TGCAGTGCTAGACCACGAGGGACGTGGAACACTGAAGCTTTCTTT
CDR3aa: CSARPRGTWNTEAFF

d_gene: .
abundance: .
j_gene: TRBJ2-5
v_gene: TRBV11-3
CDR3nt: TGTGCCAGCGGAGGTCCGGACAGACACCAAGAGACCCAGTACTTC
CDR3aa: CASGGPDRHQETQYF

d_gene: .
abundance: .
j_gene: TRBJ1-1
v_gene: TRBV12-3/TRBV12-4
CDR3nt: TGTGCCACCCTAGGGCGGCCGAACACTGAAGCTTTCTTT
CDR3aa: CATLGRPNTEAFF

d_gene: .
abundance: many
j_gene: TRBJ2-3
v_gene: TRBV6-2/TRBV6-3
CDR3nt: TGTGCCAGCAGTTCCAAGCGCCGGACTAGCACAGATACGCAGTATTTT
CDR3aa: CASSSKRRTSTDTQYF

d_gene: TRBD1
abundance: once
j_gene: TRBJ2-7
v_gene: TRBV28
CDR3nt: TGTGCCAGCAGTATCCCAGGGGGCCCCTACGAGCAGTACTTC
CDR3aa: CASSIPGGPYEQYF

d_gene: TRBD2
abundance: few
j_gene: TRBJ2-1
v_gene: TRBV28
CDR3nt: TGCTGTAGCGGGAGCTCCTACAATGAGCAGTTCTTC
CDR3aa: CCSGSSYNEQFF

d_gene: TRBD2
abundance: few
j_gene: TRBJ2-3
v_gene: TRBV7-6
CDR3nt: TGTGCCAGCAGCTTCGGGACTAGCGGGAGCACAGATACGCAGTATTTT
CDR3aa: CASSFGTSGSTDTQYF

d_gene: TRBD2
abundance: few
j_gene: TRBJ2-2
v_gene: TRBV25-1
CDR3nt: TGTGCCAGCAGTGAGTCGGGGGGAGGCGTCACCGGGGAGCTGTTTTTT
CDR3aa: CASSESGGGVTGELFF

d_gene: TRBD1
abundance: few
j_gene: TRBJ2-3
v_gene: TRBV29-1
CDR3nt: TGCAGCGTCACAGGGGGCGAGGTAGTGTGGACAGATACGCAGTATTTT
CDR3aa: CSVTGGEVVWTDTQYF

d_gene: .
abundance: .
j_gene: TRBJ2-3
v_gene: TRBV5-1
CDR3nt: TGCGCCAGCAGCTTACGGGACCTGCACACAGATACGCAGTATTTT
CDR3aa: CASSLRDLHTDTQYF

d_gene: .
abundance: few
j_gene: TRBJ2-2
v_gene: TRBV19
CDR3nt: TGTGCCAGTAGTATGGGGACCCACACCGGGGAGCTGTTTTTT
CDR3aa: CASSMGTHTGELFF

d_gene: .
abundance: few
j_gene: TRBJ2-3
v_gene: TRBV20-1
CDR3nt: TGCAGTGCAACGCTGGGCGGGCCCGGGACAGATACGCAGTATTTT
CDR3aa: CSATLGGPGTDTQYF

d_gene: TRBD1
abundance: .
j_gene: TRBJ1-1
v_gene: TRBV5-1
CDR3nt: TGCGCCAGCAGCCCATCCGGGACAGGGGGCAGGGGCACTGAAGCTTTCTTT
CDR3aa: CASSPSGTGGRGTEAFF

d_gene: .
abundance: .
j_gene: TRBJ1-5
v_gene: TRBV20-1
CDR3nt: TGCAGTGCACCGACAGGTCTTGACAATCAGCCCCAGCATTTT
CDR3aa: CSAPTGLDNQPQHF

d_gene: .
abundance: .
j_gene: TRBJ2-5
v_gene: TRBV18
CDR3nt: TGTGCCAGCTCACCACAAATACAAGAGACCCAGTACTTC
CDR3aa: CASSPQIQETQYF

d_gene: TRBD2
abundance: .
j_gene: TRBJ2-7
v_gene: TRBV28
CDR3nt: TGTGCCAGCAGGCCGGGACTAGCGTTCTACGAGCAGTACTTC
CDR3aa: CASRPGLAFYEQYF